These 15 T cell receptor beta chains originate from one sample sequenced in a study of blood T cells in healthy people across ages. A second PCR of 7 to 11 cycles used a sample-barcoded 5' primer and a J-beta primer mix. TCRdb fed the 5' RACE reads into MiXCR, producing one record per CDR3 protein. The repertoire holds hundreds of thousands of distinct CDR3 sequences, with 58% as singletons. Sequenced material: blood. Receptors were obtained from a man aged 25-45 years in good health.

A few counts support this clonotype. The DNA for the CDR3 is TGTGCCAGCAGCCTCCTAGGCGGGAGGTACAATGAGCAGTTCTTC. Translation gives CASSLLGGRYNEQFF. This chain links TRBV3-1 with TRBJ2-1; 8 bases align to TRBD2. Germline V gives CDR1 LGHDT, CDR2 YNNKEL (reference sequence). The V segment lost 4 bases and the J segment 4 bases; nucleotides outside the gene matches: 6. The CDR3 contains 15 residues.

This clonotype has only one observation. The chain joins TRBV15 to TRBJ2-5; a weak D match, TRBD2 (6 bases). CDR3 length: 15 amino acids. Trimming left V 0 bases short and J 6 bases short, with 14 bases between. Looked up from germline, CDR1 is LNHNV and CDR2 is YYDKDF (reference sequence). The CDR3 sequence is CATSRDRGAGKTQYF. CDR3 sequence (DNA): TGTGCCACCAGCAGAGATCGCGGGGCAGGAAAGACCCAGTACTTC.

CDR3: CASSPMNDEQYF. CDR3 bases: TGTGCCAGCAGCCCAATGAATGACGAGCAGTACTTC. This chain uses TRBV16 with TRBJ2-7; D gene uncertain. The CDR3 runs to 12 residues. V was pared by 4 bases and J by 5 bases, with 9 bases between. Germline loops: CDR1 KGHSY, CDR2 FQNENV. The full variable domain, with the rest looked up from reference TRBV16 and TRBJ2-7, is GEEVAQTPKHLVRGEGQKAKLYCAPIKGHSYVFWYQQVLKNEFKFLISFQNENVFDETGMPKERFSAKCLPNSPCSLEIQATKLEDSAVYFCASSPMNDEQYFGPGTRLTVT.

This clonotype was seen just once. The chain recombines TRBV5-1 with TRBJ2-1; maybe TRBD1 (6 bases). Germline V lookup: CDR1 SGHRS, CDR2 YFSETQ. CDR3 length equals 14 residues. The germline V and J ends were trimmed by 7 bases and 8 bases, with 19 bases remaining between them. CDR3 loop: CASVRLPGGDEQFF. The CDR3 coding sequence is TGCGCCAGCGTTAGACTACCTGGGGGCGATGAGCAGTTCTTC.

The chain recombines TRBV4-3 with TRBJ2-7, with 7 bases fitting TRBD2. Germline-derived CDR1 and CDR2 are LGHNA and YSLEER. This CDR3 comprises 18 residues. The trim removed 2 bases at V and 0 bases at J, leaving 13 bases unmatched. The CDR3 loop reads CASSQLTGGDYYSYEQYF. The DNA of the CDR3 is TGCGCCAGCAGCCAATTGACGGGTGGGGACTACTACTCCTACGAGCAGTACTTC.

The chain links TRBV20-1 to TRBJ1-5; D may be TRBD1 (5 bases). The CDR3 is 17 residues long. Looked up from germline, CDR1 is DFQATT and CDR2 is SNEGSKA (reference sequence). Trimming removed 0 bases from V and 0 bases from J, with 15 bases in between. CDR3 nucleotide sequence: TGCAGTGCTAGAGATCAGGCAGGGCTGGCTAGCAATCAGCCCCAGCATTTT. Protein: CSARDQAGLASNQPQHF.

This clonotype was counted once. V and J are TRBV4-3 and TRBJ2-5, with D tentatively TRBD1 (7 bases). The CDR3 runs 15 residues. Germline assignment: CDR1 LGHNA and CDR2 YSLEER. Trimming took off 0 bases at V and 4 bases at J, with 12 bases between the two ends. The CDR3 sequence: CASSQEGGGAETQYF. The CDR3 DNA reads TGCGCCAGCAGCCAAGAAGGAGGGGGCGCAGAGACCCAGTACTTC.

V gene TRBV21-1 combines with J gene TRBJ2-5. TRBV21-1 corresponds to a pseudogene. This CDR3 comprises 14 residues. The CDR3 sequence is CASSKVHVQGTQYF. The CDR3 nucleotides are TGTGCCAGCAGCAAAGTACATGTCCAGGGGACCCAGTACTTC.

The rearrangement joins TRBV20-1 to TRBJ2-1; a weak D match, TRBD2 (6 bases). Germline assignment: CDR1 DFQATT and CDR2 SNEGSKA (reference sequence). The V end lost 0 bases, the J end lost 7 bases, and 19 bases lay between the germline ends. The CDR3 consists of 16 residues. This CDR3 is CSARDASGPRWNEQFF. CDR3 sequence (DNA): TGCAGTGCTAGAGATGCCAGCGGGCCAAGGTGGAATGAGCAGTTCTTC.

The V call is TRBV6-5, the J call TRBJ2-2; D call uncertain. V lost 6 bases and J 3 bases, leaving 14 bases between the germline ends. The CDR3 is 15 amino acids. Germline CDR1 reads MNHEY; CDR2 reads SVGAGI. The DNA for the CDR3 is TGTGCCAGCAGCCCTCAACCGATAGACACCGGGGAGCTGTTTTTT. Encoded protein: CASSPQPIDTGELFF.

V gene TRBV29-1 combines with J gene TRBJ2-5; a possible D gene is TRBD1 (6 bases). This CDR3 spans 14 amino acids. Germline V lookup: CDR1 SQVTM, CDR2 ANQGSEA. V lost 4 bases and J 2 bases, leaving 14 bases between the germline ends. CDR3 loop: CSVVEDSSQETQYF. The CDR3 bases are TGCAGCGTTGTCGAGGACAGCAGTCAAGAGACCCAGTACTTC.

The gene calls are TRBV9 and TRBJ2-1, with D uncertain. The CDR3 sequence is 14 residues long. The germline gives CDR1 SGDLS, CDR2 YYNGEE. V was pared by 1 base and J by 0 bases, with 5 bases between. This CDR3 is CASSVTGSYNEQFF. As DNA, the CDR3 is TGTGCCAGCAGCGTAACGGGCTCCTACAATGAGCAGTTCTTC. Drawing the rest from reference TRBV9 and TRBJ2-1, the complete variable domain is DSGVTQTPKHLITATGQRVTLRCSPRSGDLSVYWYQQSLDQGLQFLIQYYNGEERAKGNILERFSAQQFPDLHSELNLSSLELGDSALYFCASSVTGSYNEQFFGPGTRLTVL.

The chain recombines TRBV28 with TRBJ2-6; D is perhaps TRBD1 (5 bases). Germline CDR1 reads MDHEN; CDR2 reads SYDVKM. Between the trimmed V and J ends, which lost 1 base and 0 bases, there was a span of 13 bases. The CDR3 contains 18 residues. CDR3 sequence reads: CASSLYSTGYSGANVLTF. CDR3 in DNA: TGTGCCAGCAGTTTATATAGTACAGGTTACTCTGGGGCCAACGTCCTGACTTTC. The complete variable domain, with remaining parts taken from reference TRBV28 and TRBJ2-6, reads DVKVTQSSRYLVKRTGEKVFLECVQDMDHENMFWYRQDPGLGLRLIYFSYDVKMKEKGDIPEGYSVSREKKERFSLILESASTNQTSMYLCASSLYSTGYSGANVLTFGAGSRLTVL.

Only a few counts were recorded for this clonotype. V gene TRBV5-1 combines with J gene TRBJ2-7, with D hard to call. The last part of the DNA fits TRBJ2-5 better; the J call may be wrong. CDR3 size: 13 residues. Germline lookup yields CDR1 SGHRS and CDR2 YFSETQ. The CDR3 DNA follows: TGCGCCAGCAGCATGGGTCCGCAGGAGACCCAGTACTTC. Its protein product is CASSMGPQETQYF.

The chain has TRBV20-1 and TRBJ2-3; a weak D match, TRBD2 (5 bases). CDR1 and CDR2 from the germline V gene are DFQATT and SNEGSKA (reference sequence). The V end lost 8 bases, the J end lost 8 bases, and 20 bases lay between the germline ends. The length of the CDR3 is 13 residues. Here the CDR3 reads CSSSGESWGTQYF. For the CDR3, the DNA is TGCAGTTCTTCTGGGGAGTCGTGGGGTACGCAGTATTTT.